What follows are 28 T cell receptor beta chains derived from one specimen sequenced in a study of blood T cell repertoires in COVID-19. Clones were sequenced by immunoSEQ multiplex PCR, and TCRdb holds only the in-frame ones, with some missing. In the table there are hundreds of thousands of clones, approximately 86% of which are singletons. Material: PBMCs or T cells enriched from blood (not recorded which). These receptors all stem from a woman in her forties with acute COVID-19.

The rearrangement joins TRBV5-4 to TRBJ2-3, with TRBD1 identical over 7 bases. Germline V lookup: CDR1 SGHNT, CDR2 YYREEE (reference sequence). The V and J ends lost 2 bases and 5 bases, in that order; junction bases with no gene match: 5. The CDR3 contains 14 residues. The CDR3 here is CASSLRGPEDTQYF. Written as DNA, the CDR3 is TGTGCCAGCAGCTTAAGGGGGCCTGAAGATACGCAGTATTTT. Filled out from reference TRBV5-4 and TRBJ2-3, the complete variable domain reads ETGVTQSPTHLIKTRGQQVTLRCSSQSGHNTVSWYQQALGQGPQFIFQYYREEENGRGNFPPRFSGLQFPNYSSELNVNALELDDSALYLCASSLRGPEDTQYFGPGTRLTVL.

In this sample, this clone turned up a few times. The genes are TRBV30 and TRBJ2-7; maybe TRBD2 (6 bases). This CDR3 has 12 amino acids. Per the germline V gene, CDR1 is GTSNPN and CDR2 is SVGIG (reference sequence). Trimming removed 3 bases at V and 7 bases at J, with 13 bases between. CDR3 sequence: CAWSPGRGEQYF. CDR3 DNA: TGTGCCTGGAGCCCCGGACGGGGGGAGCAGTACTTC.

The V and J genes are TRBV27 and TRBJ2-2; perhaps TRBD1 as D (5 bases). Per germline, CDR1 MNHEY and CDR2 SMNVEV (reference sequence). The V and J ends lost 2 bases and 5 bases respectively, with 12 bases between them. The CDR3 runs to 15 residues. The CDR3 region is CASSLVRANTGELFF. The DNA for the CDR3 is TGTGCCAGCAGTTTAGTCAGGGCTAATACCGGGGAGCTGTTTTTT.

The V gene is TRBV5-1, the J gene TRBJ2-7; 9 bases are shared with TRBD1. J lost 5 bases, V lost 0 bases, and 9 bases had no gene match. CDR1 SGHRS and CDR2 YFSETQ come from the germline V gene. The CDR3 has 16 residues. The CDR3 DNA reads TGCGCCAGCAGCTTGGTTGTGAGCACAGGGGGCAACGAGCAGTACTTC. It is translated as CASSLVVSTGGNEQYF.

This sequence joins TRBV7-3 and TRBJ2-2; 8 bases align to TRBD2. This CDR3 contains 17 residues. Germline CDR1 reads SGHTA; CDR2 reads FQGTGA. V shed 1 base, J shed 1 base, and the junction held 5 bases outside the gene matches. CDR3 amino acids: CASSLNPLAGNTGELFF. DNA for the CDR3: TGTGCCAGCAGCTTAAATCCCCTAGCGGGGAACACCGGGGAGCTGTTTTTT.

The gene calls are TRBV29-1 and TRBJ2-1; TRBD2 might be the D (6 bases). The CDR3 consists of 13 residues. Germline lookup yields CDR1 SQVTM and CDR2 ANQGSEA. The CDR3 DNA is TGCAGGTTAGCGGAGTCTGGGTGGGATGAGCAGTTCTTC. Translated, it gives CRLAESGWDEQFF.

This sequence joins TRBV29-1 and TRBJ2-3; 13 bases agree with TRBD2. From germline, CDR1 is SQVTM and CDR2 ANQGSEA. This CDR3 spans 17 amino acids. Trimming took 5 bases from V and 3 from J; bases not matched to a gene: 11. The CDR3 nucleotides read TGCAGCGTTAGCAAAGGGGGACTAGCGGGAAGTACAGATACGCAGTATTTT. Translation gives CSVSKGGLAGSTDTQYF.

This sequence joins TRBV5-1 and TRBJ2-4; 7 positions match TRBD1. Per germline, CDR1 SGHRS and CDR2 YFSETQ. After removal of 3 bases from V and 6 bases from J, the junction contained 12 bases not matched to a gene. The CDR3 extends over 16 amino acids. CDR3 amino acids: CASSSTGFAGSNIQYF. CDR3 nucleotides: TGCGCCAGCAGCTCGACAGGGTTCGCCGGGTCAAACATTCAGTACTTC.

This clone was seen only once. The chain uses TRBV11-3 and TRBJ2-1; perhaps TRBD1 as D (5 bases). Deletions cut 1 base from V and 9 bases from J, with 13 bases between. In germline, CDR1 is SGHNT, CDR2 YENEEA. This CDR3 region has 14 residues. CDR3 region: CASSLGRLGVEQFF. In nucleotides, the CDR3 is TGTGCCAGCAGCTTAGGTCGCCTAGGGGTTGAGCAGTTCTTC.

This clone was found once. The chain carries TRBV7-3 and TRBJ2-3; TRBD2 matches at 7 bases. The CDR3 runs 15 residues. With 2 bases clipped from V and 2 bases from J, the junction kept 4 bases outside the gene matches. Germline V gene lookup returns CDR1 SGHTA and CDR2 FQGTGA. The CDR3 loop reads CASSLDGRNTDTQYF. CDR3 sequence (DNA): TGTGCCAGCAGCTTAGACGGGAGGAACACAGATACGCAGTATTTT.

The V call is TRBV19, the J call TRBJ1-5, with TRBD1 matching over 12 bases. The CDR3 loop spans 13 amino acids. From germline, CDR1 is LNHDA and CDR2 SQIVND (reference sequence). Unmatched junction bases numbered 3, after V lost 8 bases and J lost 7 bases. The CDR3 nucleotides read TGTGCCAGTGGGACAGGGGGCAGACAGCCCCAGCATTTT. Translating it yields CASGTGGRQPQHF.

The genes are TRBV6-5 and TRBJ1-2; TRBD1 matches at 9 bases. Trimming at V came to 6 bases and at J to 4 bases, leaving 6 bases not matched to a gene. Germline CDR1 MNHEY, CDR2 SVGAGI. This CDR3 contains 14 residues. This CDR3 reads CASRGQGLSYGYTF. For the CDR3, the DNA is TGTGCCAGCAGGGGACAGGGCCTATCCTATGGCTACACCTTC.

The rearrangement uses TRBV4-1 and TRBJ2-3; TRBD2 matches 8 bases. Germline CDR1 MGHRA, CDR2 YSYEKL. V was pared by 4 bases and J by 3 bases, with 3 bases of the junction left unmatched. This CDR3 has 14 residues. The CDR3 region has the DNA TGCGCCAGCAGCCCGACTAGCGCAACAGATACGCAGTATTTT. Protein sequence: CASSPTSATDTQYF.

This sequence joins TRBV19 and TRBJ2-3; no definite D call. Germline V gives CDR1 LNHDA, CDR2 SQIVND (reference sequence). V was trimmed by 11 bases and J by 4 bases, leaving 10 bases between them. This CDR3 has 11 residues. CDR3 protein: CACGPADTQYF. CDR3 nucleotides: TGTGCCTGTGGGCCGGCAGATACGCAGTATTTT.

J is TRBJ2-7 and V is TRBV7-9; D may be TRBD2 (6 bases). CDR1 is SEHNR, CDR2 FQNEAQ, per germline (reference sequence). CDR3 length: 15 amino acids. V lost 4 bases, J lost 2 bases, and 15 bases lay in between. The CDR3, as DNA: TGTGCCAGCAGCTACACCGGGACTGGACCCTACGAGCAGTACTTC. It specifies CASSYTGTGPYEQYF.

The genes are TRBV18 and TRBJ2-5, with 9 bases lining up with TRBD1. Germline trimming cut 3 bases from V and 5 bases from J; bases unmatched to any gene: 7. Germline V gene lookup returns CDR1 KGHSH and CDR2 LQKENI. The CDR3 covers 15 residues. CDR3 sequence: CASSPPGQGLETQYF. The CDR3, as DNA: TGTGCCAGCTCACCCCCAGGACAGGGGTTGGAGACCCAGTACTTC. The full variable domain, in which reference TRBV18 and TRBJ2-5 provide the parts outside the CDR3, is NAGVMQNPRHLVRRRGQEARLRCSPMKGHSHVYWYRQLPEEGLKFMVYLQKENIIDESGMPKERFSAEFPKEGPSILRIQQVVRGDSAAYFCASSPPGQGLETQYFGPGTRLLVL.

V and J are TRBV24-1 and TRBJ2-5, with D possibly being TRBD1 (7 bases). This CDR3 spans 14 amino acids. CDR1 and CDR2 from the germline V gene are KGHDR and SFDVKD. With 5 bases removed from V and 5 bases from J, the gap between germline ends came to 14 bases. CDR3 nucleotides: TGTGCCACCAGTGCGGAGGGGGCGCGTGAGACCCAGTACTTC. Its protein is CATSAEGARETQYF.

This chain joins TRBV24-1 and TRBJ2-1; no reliable D call. The germline gives CDR1 KGHDR, CDR2 SFDVKD. V lost 1 base and J 12 bases, leaving 9 bases between the germline ends. This CDR3 has 12 amino acids. CDR3 bases: TGTGCCACCAGTGATTTCCGGTCGAGGCAGTTCTTC. Protein product: CATSDFRSRQFF.

J is TRBJ2-1 and V is TRBV7-6; a possible D gene is TRBD2 (6 bases). Per the germline V gene, CDR1 is SGHVS and CDR2 is FNYEAQ. The CDR3 covers 16 residues. V lost 5 bases and J lost 6, with 20 bases in between. CDR3 loop: CASSNPSGLSSNEQFF. CDR3 nucleotide sequence: TGTGCCAGCAGCAACCCATCGGGACTGAGTTCCAATGAGCAGTTCTTC.

The V call is TRBV5-6, the J call TRBJ2-5; D unresolved. From germline, CDR1 is SGHDT and CDR2 YYEEEE. The CDR3 has 11 amino acids. V dropped 3 bases and J dropped 2 bases, with 2 bases sitting between them. This CDR3 reads CASSSQETQYF. As DNA, the CDR3 is TGTGCCAGCAGCTCGCAAGAGACCCAGTACTTC.

On this clone itself: The same CDR3 arises from other DNA sequences in this sample as well. The V gene is TRBV5-4, the J gene TRBJ2-7, with 10 positions matching TRBD2. Germline lookup yields CDR1 SGHNT and CDR2 YYREEE (reference sequence). The V segment lost 0 bases and the J segment 1 base; nucleotides outside the gene matches: 1. The CDR3 spans 15 residues. The CDR3 DNA sequence: TGTGCCAGCAGCTTGGAACTAGCGGGGTCCTACGAGCAGTACTTC. It encodes CASSLELAGSYEQYF.

The J gene is TRBJ2-3, the V gene TRBV19, with D maybe TRBD2 (5 bases). Trimming stripped 10 bases from V and 0 bases from J, with 14 bases between. Germline CDR1 is LNHDA and CDR2 is SQIVND (reference sequence). There are 14 residues in the CDR3. The CDR3 nucleotides read TGTGCCACCCAAGGACTCTCTAGCACAGATACGCAGTATTTT. Translated, it gives CATQGLSSTDTQYF.

V usage is TRBV5-1 and J usage is TRBJ2-2; possibly TRBD2 for D (6 bases). Deletions cut 4 bases from V and 5 bases from J, with 18 bases between. This CDR3 comprises 16 residues. The germline CDR1 and CDR2 sequences are SGHRS and YFSETQ. The CDR3 bases are TGCGCCAGCAGCGGTAACCGGGACTCCATTACCGGGGAGCTGTTTTTT. This translates into CASSGNRDSITGELFF.

The chain joins TRBV19 to TRBJ2-7; 10 bases match TRBD2. The CDR3 runs 13 residues. CDR1 LNHDA and CDR2 SQIVND come from the germline V gene (reference sequence). Trimming at V came to 8 bases and at J to 0 bases, leaving 1 base not matched to a gene. CDR3 region: CASRTSGSYEQYF. CDR3 nucleotide sequence: TGTGCCAGTCGGACTAGCGGCTCCTACGAGCAGTACTTC.

This clone was seen a few times. The genes are TRBV5-4 and TRBJ2-2; D call uncertain. This CDR3 region has 15 residues. Looked up from germline, CDR1 is SGHNT and CDR2 is YYREEE (reference sequence). The V end was cut by 2 bases, the J end by 1 base, with 9 bases between. The CDR3 protein is CASSFGQLNTGELFF. CDR3 in DNA: TGTGCCAGCAGCTTTGGGCAATTGAACACCGGGGAGCTGTTTTTT.

The chain uses TRBV7-9 and TRBJ1-2; D call uncertain. V was shortened by 3 bases and J by 1 base, with 6 bases between the two germline ends. The V gene's germline CDR1 is SEHNR and CDR2 FQNEAQ (reference sequence). The CDR3 is 13 amino acids. CDR3 DNA: TGTGCCAGCAGCTTGGTCAGTAACTATGGCTACACCTTC. The encoded protein is CASSLVSNYGYTF.

The V call is TRBV18, the J call TRBJ1-5; D unclear. CDR3 length: 15 residues. V was pared by 6 bases and J by 3 bases, with 15 bases between. CDR1 and CDR2 from the germline V gene are KGHSH and LQKENI. The CDR3 loop reads CASSAGPAFNQPQHF. CDR3 bases: TGTGCCAGCTCGGCAGGCCCCGCGTTCAATCAGCCCCAGCATTTT.

The sample holds one count of this clone. CDR3 protein: CASSQGSVAEAGGYNEQFF. The CDR3 nucleotides are TGTGCCAGCAGCCAAGGGAGTGTGGCAGAAGCGGGAGGGTACAATGAGCAGTTCTTC. This rearrangement joins TRBV4-2 to TRBJ2-1, with TRBD2 identical over 10 bases. V was clipped by 1 base and J by 4 bases; unmatched bases: 13. CDR1 LGHNA and CDR2 YNFKEQ come from the germline V gene. The CDR3 consists of 19 residues.